The T cell receptor beta chain under discussion was sequenced for a study of T cells in Graves' hyperthyroidism and ophthalmopathy. Study-level points and caveats: Expanded thyroid clonotypes (above 0.001) were mostly also found in blood. Prediction of ophthalmopathy progression came a median 6.5 months pre-onset. Ophthalmopathy could be told apart from stable hyperthyroidism with a 13 V-J model.

On this clonotype: Antigen: not known.

RNA transcripts gave rise to amplified TCR beta CDR3 regions. Primed by the HTBI set, a first-round RT-PCR was run on the TCR CDR3. TCRdb fed the multiplex PCR reads into MiXCR, producing one record per CDR3 protein. The repertoire holds some 600,000 distinct CDR3 sequences, with about half as singletons. From germline, CDR1 is ENHRY and CDR2 SYGVKD. The CDR3 consists of 15 residues. V gave up 5 bases and J gave up 6 bases; unmatched junction bases: 13. Absent ophthalmopathy progression within 18 months defined stable Graves' hyperthyroidism. This chain joins TRBV10-3 and TRBJ2-7; 7 bases are a match to TRBD2. The clonotype was recovered from a woman under 30 with Graves' hyperthyroidism. Material: peripheral blood or thyroid tissue (not recorded which). The chain's CDR3 is CAISYSRLAGGEQYF. CDR3 nucleotide sequence: TGTGCCATCAGTTACTCGCGACTAGCCGGGGGCGAGCAGTACTTC.